The 4 T cell receptor beta chains below were found in one sample sequenced in a study of cytomegalovirus exposure and HLA in healthy donors (dated by TCRdb to about 2017). Libraries were made using the immunoSEQ multiplex PCR assay. A mixture of 60 forward primers for TCR Vbeta segments and 13 reverse primers for TCR Jbeta segments was used in the multiplex PCR. This immuneACCESS table, as held by TCRdb, lists in-frame sequences with V and J called but not all clones. Of the missing ones, under half trace to an unresolved V gene in checked studies; the others have no known cause. For this sample there are nearly 200,000 clones; 77% appear just once. The ten largest account for roughly 2% of the sample. The sequenced sample was PBMCs. The receptors derive from a woman aged 25 to 39 in good health and CMV-seropositive.

The chain links TRBV7-2 to TRBJ1-2; 9 nucleotides align to TRBD1. The germline V gene has CDR1 SGHTA and CDR2 FQGNSA. J gave up 4 bases and V 4 bases, and 13 bases lay outside the gene matches. The CDR3 extends over 17 amino acids. CDR3 sequence: CASSSTTGTGYSYGYTF. CDR3 in DNA: TGTGCCAGCAGCTCAACCACGGGGACAGGGTATAGCTATGGCTACACCTTC.

This sequence joins TRBV6-5 and TRBJ2-2, with D perhaps TRBD2 (5 bases). The CDR3 runs 15 residues. V lost 5 bases and J 1 base, leaving 11 bases between the germline ends. Germline CDR1 is MNHEY and CDR2 is SVGAGI. CDR3 in DNA: TGTGCCAGCAGTACTAGGACCGGGAACACCGGGGAGCTGTTTTTT. Protein sequence: CASSTRTGNTGELFF.

V is TRBV2 and J is TRBJ2-2; D remains ambiguous. Germline loops: CDR1 SNHLY, CDR2 FYNNEI. This CDR3 is built from 14 residues. V lost 6 bases and J 4 bases, leaving 12 bases between the germline ends. The CDR3: CASRVVSGTGELFF. In DNA form, the CDR3 reads TGTGCCAGCAGGGTGGTGTCGGGCACCGGGGAGCTGTTTTTT.

This clone showed up just a few times. The chain is built from TRBV18 and TRBJ2-5, with TRBD1 identical over 11 bases. Trimming took 2 bases from V and 4 from J; bases not matched to a gene: 0. This CDR3 has 14 residues. The germline V gene has CDR1 KGHSH and CDR2 LQKENI. The CDR3 here is CASSPGTGGETQYF. DNA of the CDR3: TGTGCCAGCTCACCAGGGACAGGGGGAGAGACCCAGTACTTC.